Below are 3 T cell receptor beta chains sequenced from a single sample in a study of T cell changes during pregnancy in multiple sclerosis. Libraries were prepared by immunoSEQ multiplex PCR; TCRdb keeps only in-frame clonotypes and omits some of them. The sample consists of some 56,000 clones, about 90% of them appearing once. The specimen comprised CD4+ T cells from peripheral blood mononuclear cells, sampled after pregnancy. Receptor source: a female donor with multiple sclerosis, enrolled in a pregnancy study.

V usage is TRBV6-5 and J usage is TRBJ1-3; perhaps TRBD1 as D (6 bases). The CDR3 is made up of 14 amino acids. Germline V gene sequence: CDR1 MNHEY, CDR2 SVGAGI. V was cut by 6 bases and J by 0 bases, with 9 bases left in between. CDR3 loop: CASSLGGSGNTIYF. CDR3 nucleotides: TGTGCCAGCAGCCTAGGGGGCTCTGGAAACACCATATATTTT.

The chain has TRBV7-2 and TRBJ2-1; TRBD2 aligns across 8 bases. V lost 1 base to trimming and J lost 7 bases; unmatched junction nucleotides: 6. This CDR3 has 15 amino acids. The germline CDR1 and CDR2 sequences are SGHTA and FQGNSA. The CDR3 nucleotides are TGTGCCAGCAGCTTAGAAGCGGGGGCCATGAATGAGCAGTTCTTC. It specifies CASSLEAGAMNEQFF.

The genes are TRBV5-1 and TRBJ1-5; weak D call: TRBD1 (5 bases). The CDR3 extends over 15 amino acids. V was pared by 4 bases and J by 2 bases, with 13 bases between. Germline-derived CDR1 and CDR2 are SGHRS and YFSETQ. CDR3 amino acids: CASSARDAGNQPQHF. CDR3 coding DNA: TGCGCCAGCAGCGCGCGGGACGCCGGCAATCAGCCCCAGCATTTT.